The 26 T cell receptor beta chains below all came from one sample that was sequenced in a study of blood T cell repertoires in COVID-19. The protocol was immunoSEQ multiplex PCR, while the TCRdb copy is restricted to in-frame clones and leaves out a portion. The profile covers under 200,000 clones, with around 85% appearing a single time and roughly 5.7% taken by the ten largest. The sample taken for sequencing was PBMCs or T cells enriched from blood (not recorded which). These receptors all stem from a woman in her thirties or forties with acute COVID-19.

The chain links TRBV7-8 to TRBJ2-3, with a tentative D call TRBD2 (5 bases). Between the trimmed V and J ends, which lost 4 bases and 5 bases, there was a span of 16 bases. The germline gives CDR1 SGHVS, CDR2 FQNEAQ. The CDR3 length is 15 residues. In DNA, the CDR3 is TGTGCCAGCAGCTCCTACATGGACTGGGAAGATACGCAGTATTTT. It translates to CASSSYMDWEDTQYF.

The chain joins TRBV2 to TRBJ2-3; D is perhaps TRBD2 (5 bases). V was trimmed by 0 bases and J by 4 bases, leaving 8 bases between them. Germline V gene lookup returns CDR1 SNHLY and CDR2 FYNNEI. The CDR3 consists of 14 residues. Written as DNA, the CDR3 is TGTGCCAGCAGTGAAGCGGGAGCCGCAGATACGCAGTATTTT. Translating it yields CASSEAGAADTQYF.

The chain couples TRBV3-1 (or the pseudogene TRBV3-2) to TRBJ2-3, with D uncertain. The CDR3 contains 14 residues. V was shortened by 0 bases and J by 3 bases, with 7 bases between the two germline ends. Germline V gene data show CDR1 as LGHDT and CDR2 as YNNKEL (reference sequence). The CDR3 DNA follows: TGTGCCAGCAGCCAAGAGTGGGCTACAGATACGCAGTATTTT. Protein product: CASSQEWATDTQYF.

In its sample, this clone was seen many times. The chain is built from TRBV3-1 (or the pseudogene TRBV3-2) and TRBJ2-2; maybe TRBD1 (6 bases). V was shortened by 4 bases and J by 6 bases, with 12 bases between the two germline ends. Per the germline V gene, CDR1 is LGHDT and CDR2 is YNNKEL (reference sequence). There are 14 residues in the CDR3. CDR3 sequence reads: CASSPREGAGELFF. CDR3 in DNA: TGTGCCAGCAGCCCTCGAGAGGGGGCCGGGGAGCTGTTTTTT.

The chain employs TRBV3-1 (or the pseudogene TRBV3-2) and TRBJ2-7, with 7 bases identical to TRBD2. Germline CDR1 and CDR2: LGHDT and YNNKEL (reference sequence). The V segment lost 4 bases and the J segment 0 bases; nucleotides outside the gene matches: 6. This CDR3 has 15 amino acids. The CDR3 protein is CASSLSSGRSYEQYF. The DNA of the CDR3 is TGTGCCAGCAGCCTCTCTAGCGGACGCTCCTACGAGCAGTACTTC.

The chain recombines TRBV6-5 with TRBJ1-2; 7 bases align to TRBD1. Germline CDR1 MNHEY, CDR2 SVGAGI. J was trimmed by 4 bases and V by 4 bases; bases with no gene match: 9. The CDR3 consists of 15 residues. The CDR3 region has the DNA TGTGCCAGCAGTTCCTTAGACAGGGCCTCCTATGGCTACACCTTC. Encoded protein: CASSSLDRASYGYTF.

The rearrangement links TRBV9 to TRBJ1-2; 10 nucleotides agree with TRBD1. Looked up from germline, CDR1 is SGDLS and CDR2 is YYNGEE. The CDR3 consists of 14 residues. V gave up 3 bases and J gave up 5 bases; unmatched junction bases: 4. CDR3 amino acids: CASSETGQGYGYTF. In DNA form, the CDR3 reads TGTGCCAGCAGCGAAACGGGACAGGGGTATGGCTACACCTTC.

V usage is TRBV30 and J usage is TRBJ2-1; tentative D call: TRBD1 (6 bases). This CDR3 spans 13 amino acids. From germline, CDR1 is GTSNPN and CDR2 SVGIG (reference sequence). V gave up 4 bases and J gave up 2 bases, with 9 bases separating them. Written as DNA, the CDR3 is TGTGCCTGGAAAAGGGACACCTACAATGAGCAGTTCTTC. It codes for CAWKRDTYNEQFF.

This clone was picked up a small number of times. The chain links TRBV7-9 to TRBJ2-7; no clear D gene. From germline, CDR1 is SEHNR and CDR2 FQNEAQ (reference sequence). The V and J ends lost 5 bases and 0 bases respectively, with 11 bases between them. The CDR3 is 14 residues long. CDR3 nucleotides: TGTGCCAGCAGCCGAAGCGTAAGCTCCTACGAGCAGTACTTC. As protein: CASSRSVSSYEQYF.

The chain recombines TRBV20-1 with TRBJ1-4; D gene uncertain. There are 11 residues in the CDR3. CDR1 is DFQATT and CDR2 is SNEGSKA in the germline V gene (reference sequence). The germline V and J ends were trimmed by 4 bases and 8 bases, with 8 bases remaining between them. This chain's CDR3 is CSANMREKLFF. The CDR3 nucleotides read TGCAGTGCTAATATGCGGGAAAAACTGTTTTTT.

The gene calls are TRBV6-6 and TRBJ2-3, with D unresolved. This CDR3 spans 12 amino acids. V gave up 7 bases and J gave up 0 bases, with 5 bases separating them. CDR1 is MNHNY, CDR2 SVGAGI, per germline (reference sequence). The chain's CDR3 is CASKHSTDTQYF. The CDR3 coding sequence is TGTGCCAGCAAACACAGCACAGATACGCAGTATTTT.

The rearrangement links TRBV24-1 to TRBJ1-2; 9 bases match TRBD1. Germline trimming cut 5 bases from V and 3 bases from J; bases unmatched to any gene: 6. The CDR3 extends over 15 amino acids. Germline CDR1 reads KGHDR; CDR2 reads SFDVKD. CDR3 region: CATSGGGQGDYGYTF. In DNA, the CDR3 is TGTGCCACCAGTGGAGGGGGACAGGGTGACTATGGCTACACCTTC.

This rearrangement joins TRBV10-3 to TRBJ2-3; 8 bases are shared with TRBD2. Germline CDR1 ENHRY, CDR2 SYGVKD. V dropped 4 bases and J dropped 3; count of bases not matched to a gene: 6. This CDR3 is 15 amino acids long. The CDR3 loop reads CAISGSGGLTDTQYF. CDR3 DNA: TGTGCCATCAGTGGATCGGGAGGGTTGACAGATACGCAGTATTTT.

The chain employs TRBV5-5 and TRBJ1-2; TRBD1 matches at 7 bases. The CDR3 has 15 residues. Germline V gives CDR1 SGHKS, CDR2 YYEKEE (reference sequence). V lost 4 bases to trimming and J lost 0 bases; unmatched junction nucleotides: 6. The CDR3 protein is CASSEGQATNYGYTF. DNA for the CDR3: TGTGCCAGCAGCGAAGGACAGGCAACTAACTATGGCTACACCTTC.

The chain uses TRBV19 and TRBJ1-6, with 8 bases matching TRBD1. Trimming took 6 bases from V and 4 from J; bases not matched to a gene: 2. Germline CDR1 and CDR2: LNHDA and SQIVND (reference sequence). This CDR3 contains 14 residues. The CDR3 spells CASRYRGYNSPLHF. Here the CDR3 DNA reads TGTGCCAGTAGGTACAGGGGGTATAATTCACCCCTCCACTTT.

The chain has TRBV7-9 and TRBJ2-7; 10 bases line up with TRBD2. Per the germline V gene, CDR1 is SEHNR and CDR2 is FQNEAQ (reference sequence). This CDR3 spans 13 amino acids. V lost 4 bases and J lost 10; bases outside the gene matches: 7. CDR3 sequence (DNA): TGTGCCAGCAGCTCTCAAGGACTAGCGGCCCAGTACGTC. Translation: CASSSQGLAAQYV.

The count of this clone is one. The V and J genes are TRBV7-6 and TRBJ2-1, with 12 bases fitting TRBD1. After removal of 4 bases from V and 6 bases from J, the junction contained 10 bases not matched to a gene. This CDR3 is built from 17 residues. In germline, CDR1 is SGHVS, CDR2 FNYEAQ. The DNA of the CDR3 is TGTGCCAGCAGCTCCCTACCGGGACAGGGGGCAATCAATGAGCAGTTCTTC. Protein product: CASSSLPGQGAINEQFF.

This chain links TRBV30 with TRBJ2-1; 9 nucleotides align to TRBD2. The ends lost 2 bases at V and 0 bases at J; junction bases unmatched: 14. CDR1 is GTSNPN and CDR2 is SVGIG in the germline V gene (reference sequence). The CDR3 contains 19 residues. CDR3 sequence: CAWSPTSPTSGYSYNEQFF. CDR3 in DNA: TGTGCCTGGAGTCCAACCAGTCCGACTAGCGGATACTCCTACAATGAGCAGTTCTTC.

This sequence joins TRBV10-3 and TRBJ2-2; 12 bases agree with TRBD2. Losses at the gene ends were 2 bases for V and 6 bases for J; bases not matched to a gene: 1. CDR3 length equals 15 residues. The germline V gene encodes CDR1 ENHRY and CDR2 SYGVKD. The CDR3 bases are TGTGCCATCAGTGAGACTAGCGGGAGGTCCGGGGAGCTGTTTTTT. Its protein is CAISETSGRSGELFF.

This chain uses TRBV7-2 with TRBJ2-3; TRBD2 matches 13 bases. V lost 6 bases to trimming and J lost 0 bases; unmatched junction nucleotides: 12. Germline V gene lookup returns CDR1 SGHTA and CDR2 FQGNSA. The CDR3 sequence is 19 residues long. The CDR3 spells CASRPQLRTSGSSTDTQYF. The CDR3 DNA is TGTGCCAGCAGACCCCAGCTCCGGACTAGCGGGAGTAGCACAGATACGCAGTATTTT.

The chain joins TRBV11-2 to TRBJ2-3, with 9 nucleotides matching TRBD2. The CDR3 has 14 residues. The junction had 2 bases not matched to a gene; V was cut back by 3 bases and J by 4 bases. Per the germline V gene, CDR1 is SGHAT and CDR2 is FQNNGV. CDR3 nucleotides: TGTGCCAGCAGCTTTAGCGGGAGCGCAGATACGCAGTATTTT. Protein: CASSFSGSADTQYF.

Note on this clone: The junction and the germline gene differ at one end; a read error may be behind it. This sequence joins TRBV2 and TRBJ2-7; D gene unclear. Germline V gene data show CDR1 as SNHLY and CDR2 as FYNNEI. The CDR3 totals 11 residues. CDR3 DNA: TGTGCCAGCAGTGAATCCAGCGCGACCGACTTC. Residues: CASSESSATDF.

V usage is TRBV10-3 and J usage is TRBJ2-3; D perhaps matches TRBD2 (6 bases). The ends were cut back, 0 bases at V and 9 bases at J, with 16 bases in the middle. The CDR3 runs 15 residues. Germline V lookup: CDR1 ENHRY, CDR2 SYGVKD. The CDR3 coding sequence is TGTGCCATCAGTGAGTCGAATCGCGGGGCTGACACGCAGTATTTT. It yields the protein CAISESNRGADTQYF.

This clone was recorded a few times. Written as DNA, the CDR3 is TGTGCCAGCAGCCCAGGGACTAGCGGGAGGTTCCACAATGAGCAGTTCTTC. Translating gives CASSPGTSGRFHNEQFF. The chain couples TRBV7-8 to TRBJ2-1; TRBD2 agrees at 15 bases. This CDR3 has 17 residues. V lost 5 bases and J lost 5; bases outside the gene matches: 7. Germline values: CDR1 SGHVS, CDR2 FQNEAQ. The variable domain in full, with the rest retrieved from reference TRBV7-8 and TRBJ2-1, is GAGVSQSPRYKVAKRGQDVALRCDPISGHVSLFWYQQALGQGPEFLTYFQNEAQLDKSGLPSDRFFAERPEGSVSTLKIQRTQQEDSAVYLCASSPGTSGRFHNEQFFGPGTRLTVL.

CDR3 sequence: CAWSLPGQGSNTF. In nucleotides, the CDR3 is TGTGCCTGGAGTCTACCGGGACAGGGGAGTAACACCTTC. J is TRBJ1-2 and V is TRBV30; 10 positions agree with TRBD1. CDR3 size: 13 residues. Trimming at V came to 2 bases and at J to 12 bases, leaving 9 bases not matched to a gene. CDR1 and CDR2 from the germline V gene are GTSNPN and SVGIG (reference sequence).

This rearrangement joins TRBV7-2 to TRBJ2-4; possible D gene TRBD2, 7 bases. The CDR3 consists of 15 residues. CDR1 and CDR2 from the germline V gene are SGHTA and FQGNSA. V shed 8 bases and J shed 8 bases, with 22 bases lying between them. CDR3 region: CASGGGGFVRHIQYF. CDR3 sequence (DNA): TGTGCCAGCGGGGGAGGGGGGTTTGTGCGTCACATTCAGTACTTC.